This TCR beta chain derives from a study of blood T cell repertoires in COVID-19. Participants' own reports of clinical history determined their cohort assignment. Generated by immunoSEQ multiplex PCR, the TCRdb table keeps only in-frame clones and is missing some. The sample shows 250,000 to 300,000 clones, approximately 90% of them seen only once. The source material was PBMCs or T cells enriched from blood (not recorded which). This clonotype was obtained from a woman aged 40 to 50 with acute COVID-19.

The CDR3 spells CASSATGLAEAFF. CDR3 bases: TGTGCCAGCAGCGCGACAGGGTTGGCTGAAGCTTTCTTT. This chain uses TRBV9 with TRBJ1-1; the match to TRBD1 covers 7 bases. The length of the CDR3 is 13 residues. Trimming took 3 bases from V and 6 from J; bases not matched to a gene: 5. Germline V gives CDR1 SGDLS, CDR2 YYNGEE.